This T cell receptor (beta chain) was sequenced for a study of spatial heterogeneity in lung cancer. Study as a whole: Counts of TCR transcripts in tumor regions correlated strongly with a T cell module score (derived from matched bulk RNA-seq).

Sample time point: sample taken at primary tumor resection. The authors sequenced whole RNA from tumor, nontumor lung or frozen PBMC without sorting. TCRdb analysed the 5' RACE reads with MiXCR anew, one entry per CDR3 protein. The sample includes about 1,500 distinct CDR3 sequences, 20% to 30% of them seen just once. This clonotype was observed a handful of times. The target antigen is unknown. The ends were cut back, 5 bases at V and 7 bases at J, with 15 bases in the middle. The CDR3 totals 14 residues. Germline loops: CDR1 MNHEY, CDR2 SVGAGI. General observations from the study: Counts of expanded alpha and beta TCRs within tumors tracked the tumor nonsynonymous mutation count.

The genes are TRBV6-5 and TRBJ1-5; TRBD1 is a possible D gene (5 bases). The sequence derives from a female donor with early-stage non-small cell lung cancer. The sequences come from lung tumor tissue, collected at surgery. The CDR3 sequence is CASSPGDETQPQHF. CDR3 coding DNA: TGTGCCAGCAGTCCGGGGGATGAGACCCAGCCCCAGCATTTT.